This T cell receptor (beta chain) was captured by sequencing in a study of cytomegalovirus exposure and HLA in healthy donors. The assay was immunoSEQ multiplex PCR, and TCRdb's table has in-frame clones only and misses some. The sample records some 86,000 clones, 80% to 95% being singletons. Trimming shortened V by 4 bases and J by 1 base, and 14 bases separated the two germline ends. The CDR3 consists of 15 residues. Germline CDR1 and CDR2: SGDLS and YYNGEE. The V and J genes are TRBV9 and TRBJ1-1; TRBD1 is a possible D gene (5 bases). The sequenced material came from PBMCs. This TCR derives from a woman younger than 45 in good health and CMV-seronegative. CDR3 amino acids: CASSTHDRPNTEAFF. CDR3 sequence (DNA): TGTGCCAGCAGCACTCATGACAGACCGAACACTGAAGCTTTCTTT.